The source of this T cell receptor (beta chain) is a study of blood T cells in healthy people across ages. PCR was performed a second time for about 6 to 11 cycles using a sample-barcoded 5' primer and a J-beta primer mix. TCRdb reprocessed the 5' RACE reads via MiXCR and lists one record per CDR3 protein. The sample lists about 800,000 distinct CDR3 sequences, 58% occurring once. The CDR3 length is 16 residues. Per germline, CDR1 SGHTA and CDR2 FQGTGA. Between the trimmed V and J ends, which lost 3 bases and 3 bases, there was a span of 16 bases. This clonotype was observed many times. Sequencing used blood. V is TRBV7-3 and J is TRBJ2-3; tentatively, D is TRBD2 (5 bases). The source is a man aged 30-40 years in good health. CDR3 nucleotides: TGTGCCAGCAGCTTTTATAGGACTGGTCGGACAGATACGCAGTATTTT. This encodes CASSFYRTGRTDTQYF.